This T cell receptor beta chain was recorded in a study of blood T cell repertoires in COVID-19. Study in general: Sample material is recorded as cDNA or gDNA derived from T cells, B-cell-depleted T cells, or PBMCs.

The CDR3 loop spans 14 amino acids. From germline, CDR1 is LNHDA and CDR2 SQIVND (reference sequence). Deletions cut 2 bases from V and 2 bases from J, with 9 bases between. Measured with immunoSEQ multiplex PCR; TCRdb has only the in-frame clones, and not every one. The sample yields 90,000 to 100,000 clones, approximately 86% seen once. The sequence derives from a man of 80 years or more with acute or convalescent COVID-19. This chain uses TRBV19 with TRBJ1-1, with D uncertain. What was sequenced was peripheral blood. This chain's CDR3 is CASSIRQENTEAFF. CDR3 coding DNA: TGTGCCAGTAGTATACGGCAGGAAAACACTGAAGCTTTCTTT.